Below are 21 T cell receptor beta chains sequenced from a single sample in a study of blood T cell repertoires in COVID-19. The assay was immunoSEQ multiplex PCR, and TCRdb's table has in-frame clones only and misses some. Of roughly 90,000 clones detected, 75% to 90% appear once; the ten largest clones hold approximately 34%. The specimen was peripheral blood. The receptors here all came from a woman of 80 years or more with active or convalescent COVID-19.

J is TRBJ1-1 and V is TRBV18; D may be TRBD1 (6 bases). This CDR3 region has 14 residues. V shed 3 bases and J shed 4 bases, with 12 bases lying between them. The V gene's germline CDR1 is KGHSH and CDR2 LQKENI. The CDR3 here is CASSPLQGATEAFF. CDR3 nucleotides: TGTGCCAGCTCACCTTTACAGGGAGCCACTGAAGCTTTCTTT.

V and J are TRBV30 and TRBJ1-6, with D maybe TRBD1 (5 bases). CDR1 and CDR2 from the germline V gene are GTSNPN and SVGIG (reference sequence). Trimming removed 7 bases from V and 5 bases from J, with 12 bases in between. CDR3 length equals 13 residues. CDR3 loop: CASDGGNNSPLHF. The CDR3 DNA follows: TGTGCCTCCGACGGGGGAAATAATTCACCCCTCCACTTT.

CDR3 sequence reads: CASSLARQRNEKLFF. The CDR3 DNA reads TGTGCCAGCAGCTTAGCTCGACAGCGTAATGAAAAACTGTTTTTT. V and J are TRBV7-9 and TRBJ1-4; weak D call: TRBD1 (5 bases). Germline CDR1 and CDR2: SEHNR and FQNEAQ (reference sequence). V was clipped by 0 bases and J by 4 bases, with 9 bases between them. The length of the CDR3 is 15 residues. Full variable domain (rest looked up from reference TRBV7-9 and TRBJ1-4): DTGVSQNPRHKITKRGQNVTFRCDPISEHNRLYWYRQTLGQGPEFLTYFQNEAQLEKSRLLSDRFSAERPKGSFSTLEIQRTEQGDSAMYLCASSLARQRNEKLFFGSGTQLSVL.

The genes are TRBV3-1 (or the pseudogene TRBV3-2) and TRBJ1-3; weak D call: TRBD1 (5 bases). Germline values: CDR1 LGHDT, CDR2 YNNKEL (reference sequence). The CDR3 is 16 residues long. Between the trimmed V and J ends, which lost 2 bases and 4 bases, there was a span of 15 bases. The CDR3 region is CASSQPQGVGGNTIYF. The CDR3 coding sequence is TGTGCCAGCAGCCAACCTCAAGGGGTAGGGGGAAACACCATATATTTT.

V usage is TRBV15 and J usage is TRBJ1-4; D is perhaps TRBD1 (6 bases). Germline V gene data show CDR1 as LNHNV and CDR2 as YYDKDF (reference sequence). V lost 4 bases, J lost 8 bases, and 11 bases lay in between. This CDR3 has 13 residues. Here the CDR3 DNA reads TGTGCCACCAGCATGCACAGGGTCGAAAAACTGTTTTTT. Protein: CATSMHRVEKLFF.

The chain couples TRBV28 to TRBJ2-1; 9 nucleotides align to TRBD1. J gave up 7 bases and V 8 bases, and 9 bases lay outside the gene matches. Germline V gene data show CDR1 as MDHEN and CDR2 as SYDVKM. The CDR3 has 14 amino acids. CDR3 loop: CASLRDRARNEQFF. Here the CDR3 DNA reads TGTGCCAGCCTCCGGGACAGGGCTCGTAATGAGCAGTTCTTC. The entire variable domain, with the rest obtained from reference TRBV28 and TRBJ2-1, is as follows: DVKVTQSSRYLVKRTGEKVFLECVQDMDHENMFWYRQDPGLGLRLIYFSYDVKMKEKGDIPEGYSVSREKKERFSLILESASTNQTSMYLCASLRDRARNEQFFGPGTRLTVL.

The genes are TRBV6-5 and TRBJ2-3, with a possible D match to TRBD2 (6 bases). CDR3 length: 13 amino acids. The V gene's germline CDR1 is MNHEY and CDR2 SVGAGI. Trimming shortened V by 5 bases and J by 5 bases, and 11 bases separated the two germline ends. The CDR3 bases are TGTGCCAGCAGTCCCGGGCGGGGAGATACGCAGTATTTT. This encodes CASSPGRGDTQYF.

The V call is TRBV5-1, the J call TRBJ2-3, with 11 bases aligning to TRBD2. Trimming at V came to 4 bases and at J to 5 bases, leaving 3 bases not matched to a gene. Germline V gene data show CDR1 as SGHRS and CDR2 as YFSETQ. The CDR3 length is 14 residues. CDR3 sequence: CASSLTSGRDTQYF. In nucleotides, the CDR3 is TGCGCCAGCAGCCTAACTAGCGGGAGAGATACGCAGTATTTT. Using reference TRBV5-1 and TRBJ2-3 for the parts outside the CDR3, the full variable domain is KAGVTQTPRYLIKTRGQQVTLSCSPISGHRSVSWYQQTPGQGLQFLFEYFSETQRNKGNFPGRFSGRQFSNSRSEMNVSTLELGDSALYLCASSLTSGRDTQYFGPGTRLTVL.

CDR3 sequence reads: CATSKGTSGITDTQYF. CDR3 sequence (DNA): TGTGCCACCAGCAAGGGGACTAGCGGGATCACAGATACGCAGTATTTT. The chain combines TRBV15 with TRBJ2-3; 13 bases match TRBD2. Trimming at V came to 4 bases and at J to 2 bases, leaving 3 bases not matched to a gene. The CDR3 extends over 16 amino acids. Per the germline V gene, CDR1 is LNHNV and CDR2 is YYDKDF (reference sequence).

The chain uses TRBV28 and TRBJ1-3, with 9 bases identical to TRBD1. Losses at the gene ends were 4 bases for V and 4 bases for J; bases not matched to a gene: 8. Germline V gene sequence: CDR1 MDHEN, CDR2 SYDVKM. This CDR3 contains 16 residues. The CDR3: CASSSIWTGEGNTIYF. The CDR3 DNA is TGTGCCAGCAGTTCGATTTGGACAGGGGAGGGAAACACCATATATTTT.

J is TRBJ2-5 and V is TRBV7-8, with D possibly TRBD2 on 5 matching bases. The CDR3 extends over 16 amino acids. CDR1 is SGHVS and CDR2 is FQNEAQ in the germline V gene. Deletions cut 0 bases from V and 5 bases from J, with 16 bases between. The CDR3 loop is CASSLARTGWGETQYF. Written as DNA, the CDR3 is TGTGCCAGCAGCTTAGCCAGGACGGGGTGGGGTGAGACCCAGTACTTC.

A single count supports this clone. In DNA, the CDR3 is TGCGCCAGCAGCTGGACCGCTACTAGCGTCTCCTACAATGAGCAGTTCTTC. Its protein is CASSWTATSVSYNEQFF. The chain couples TRBV5-1 to TRBJ2-1; 7 bases map to TRBD2. V dropped 3 bases and J dropped 0; count of bases not matched to a gene: 9. The germline V gene has CDR1 SGHRS and CDR2 YFSETQ. This CDR3 has 17 amino acids.

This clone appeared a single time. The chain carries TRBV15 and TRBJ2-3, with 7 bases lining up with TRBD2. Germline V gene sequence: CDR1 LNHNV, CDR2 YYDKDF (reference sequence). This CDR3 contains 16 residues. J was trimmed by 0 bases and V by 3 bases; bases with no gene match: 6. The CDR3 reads CATSRGGSGSTDTQYF. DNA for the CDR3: TGTGCCACCAGCAGGGGGGGGTCGGGTAGCACAGATACGCAGTATTTT.

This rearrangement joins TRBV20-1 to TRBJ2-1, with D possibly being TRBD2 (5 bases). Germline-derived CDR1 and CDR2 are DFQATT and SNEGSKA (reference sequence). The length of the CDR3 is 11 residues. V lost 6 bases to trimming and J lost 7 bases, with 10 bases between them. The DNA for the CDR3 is TGCAGTGCCGGAACGGGGAATGAGCAGTTCTTC. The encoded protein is CSAGTGNEQFF.

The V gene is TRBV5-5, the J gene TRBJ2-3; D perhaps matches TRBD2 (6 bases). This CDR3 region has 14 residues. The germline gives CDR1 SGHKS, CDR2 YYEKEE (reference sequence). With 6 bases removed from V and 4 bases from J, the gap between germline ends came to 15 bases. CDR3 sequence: CASTNGGGPDTQYF. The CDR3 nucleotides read TGTGCCAGCACCAACGGGGGAGGTCCAGATACGCAGTATTTT. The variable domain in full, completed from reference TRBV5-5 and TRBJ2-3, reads DAGVTQSPTHLIKTRGQQVTLRCSPISGHKSVSWYQQVLGQGPQFIFQYYEKEERGRGNFPDRFSARQFPNYSSELNVNALLLGDSALYLCASTNGGGPDTQYFGPGTRLTVL.

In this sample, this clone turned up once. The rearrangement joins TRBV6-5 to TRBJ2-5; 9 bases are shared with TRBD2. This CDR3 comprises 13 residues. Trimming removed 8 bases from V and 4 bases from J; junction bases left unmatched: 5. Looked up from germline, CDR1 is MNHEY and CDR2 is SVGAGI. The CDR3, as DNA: TGTGCCAGCTTAATAGCGGGAGCAGAGACCCAGTACTTC. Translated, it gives CASLIAGAETQYF.

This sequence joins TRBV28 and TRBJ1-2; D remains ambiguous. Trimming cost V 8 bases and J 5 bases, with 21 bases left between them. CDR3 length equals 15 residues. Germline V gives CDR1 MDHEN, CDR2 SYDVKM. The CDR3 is CASGSRGPEEYGYTF. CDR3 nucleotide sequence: TGTGCCAGCGGATCACGGGGTCCAGAGGAGTATGGCTACACCTTC.

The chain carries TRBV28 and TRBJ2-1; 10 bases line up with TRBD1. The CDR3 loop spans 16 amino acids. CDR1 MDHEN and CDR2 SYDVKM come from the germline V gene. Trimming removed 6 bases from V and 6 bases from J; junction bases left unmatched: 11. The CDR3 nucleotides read TGTGCCAGCAGATTACCGGGACAGGGGACATCCAATGAGCAGTTCTTC. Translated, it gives CASRLPGQGTSNEQFF.

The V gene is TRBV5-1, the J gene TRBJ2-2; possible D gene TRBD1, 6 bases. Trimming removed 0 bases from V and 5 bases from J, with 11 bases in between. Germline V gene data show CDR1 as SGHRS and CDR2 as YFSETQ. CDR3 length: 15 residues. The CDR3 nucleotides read TGCGCCAGCAGCTTGGCGGACAGTCAAACCGGGGAGCTGTTTTTT. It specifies CASSLADSQTGELFF. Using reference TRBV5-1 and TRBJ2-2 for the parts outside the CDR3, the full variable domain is KAGVTQTPRYLIKTRGQQVTLSCSPISGHRSVSWYQQTPGQGLQFLFEYFSETQRNKGNFPGRFSGRQFSNSRSEMNVSTLELGDSALYLCASSLADSQTGELFFGEGSRLTVL.

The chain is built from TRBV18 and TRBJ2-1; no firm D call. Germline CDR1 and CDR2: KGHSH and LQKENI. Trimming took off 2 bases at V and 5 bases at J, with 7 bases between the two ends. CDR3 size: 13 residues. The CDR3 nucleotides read TGTGCCAGCTCACCAATACTGGACAATGAGCAGTTCTTC. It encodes CASSPILDNEQFF.

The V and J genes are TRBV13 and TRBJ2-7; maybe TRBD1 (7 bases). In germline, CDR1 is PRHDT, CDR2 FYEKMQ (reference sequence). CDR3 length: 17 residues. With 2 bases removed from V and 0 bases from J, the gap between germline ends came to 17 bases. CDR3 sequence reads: CASSLWAGQRNSYEQYF. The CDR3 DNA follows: TGTGCCAGCAGCTTATGGGCGGGACAGCGAAACTCCTACGAGCAGTACTTC.